One and the same sample provided the 5 T cell receptor beta chains below, sequenced in a study of T cell repertoires in cytomegalovirus infection. In TCRdb, the reads were re-called with MiXCR into one record per CDR3 protein. The data contain some 220,000 distinct CDR3 sequences, 10% to 15% of them singletons. The sequenced sample was PBMCs. These receptors were taken from a human donor in good health (CMV status not recorded). Some clones in this sample may be carry-over from other donors' samples.

This clonotype was seen more than once but under ten times. The J gene is TRBJ2-1, the V gene TRBV19; D tentatively fits TRBD1 or TRBD2 (5 bases each). This CDR3 has 16 residues. Deletions cut 5 bases from V and 2 bases from J, with 16 bases between. Germline CDR1 is LNHDA and CDR2 is SQIVND (reference sequence). The DNA for the CDR3 is TGTGCCAGTAGTCCCCGGGGACGGGTGGCCTACAATGAGCAGTTCTTC. It is translated as CASSPRGRVAYNEQFF.

This clonotype occurred a few times. The genes are TRBV28 and TRBJ2-7, with D maybe TRBD1 (6 bases). This CDR3 spans 15 amino acids. V lost 5 bases, J lost 6 bases, and 20 bases lay in between. Germline V gives CDR1 MDHEN, CDR2 SYDVKM. CDR3 DNA: TGTGCCAGCAGTCCAGGGACACCATTAAAGGGCGAGCAGTACTTC. It codes for CASSPGTPLKGEQYF.

The genes are TRBV7-9 and TRBJ2-7, with a tentative D call TRBD1 (6 bases). Germline CDR1 and CDR2: SEHNR and FQNEAQ (reference sequence). Trimming shortened V by 5 bases and J by 4 bases, and 9 bases separated the two germline ends. This CDR3 is built from 12 residues. The CDR3, as DNA: TGTGCCAGCAGCAAAACAGGGTACGAGCAGTACTTC. It specifies CASSKTGYEQYF. Supplemented by reference TRBV7-9 and TRBJ2-7, the full variable domain reads DTGVSQNPRHKITKRGQNVTFRCDPISEHNRLYWYRQTLGQGPEFLTYFQNEAQLEKSRLLSDRFSAERPKGSFSTLEIQRTEQGDSAMYLCASSKTGYEQYFGPGTRLTVT.

This clonotype has at least ten counts. The rearrangement uses TRBV7-8 and TRBJ2-2; the D is unclear. Trimming took 8 bases from V and 2 from J, leaving 15 bases between them. The CDR3 has 15 residues. Germline CDR1 reads SGHVS; CDR2 reads FQNEAQ. The chain's CDR3 is CASRWERVNTGELFF. The CDR3 DNA reads as TGTGCCAGCCGATGGGAAAGGGTTAACACCGGGGAGCTGTTTTTT.

The table lists this clonotype with many counts. The chain couples TRBV7-2 to TRBJ2-7; 7 positions agree with TRBD1. The CDR3 covers 13 residues. J was trimmed by 6 bases and V by 6 bases; bases with no gene match: 8. Germline V gene data show CDR1 as SGHTA and CDR2 as FQGNSA. CDR3 DNA sequence: TGTGCCAGCAGTGTTGGGCAGGGGGTCGAGCAGTACTTC. Amino acids: CASSVGQGVEQYF. Using reference TRBV7-2 and TRBJ2-7 for the parts outside the CDR3, the full variable domain is GAGVSQSPSNKVTEKGKDVELRCDPISGHTALYWYRQSLGQGLEFLIYFQGNSAPDKSGLPSDRFSAERTGGSVSTLTIQRTQQEDSAVYLCASSVGQGVEQYFGPGTRLTVT.